These T cell receptor beta chains were read from a single sample in a study of blood T cell repertoires in COVID-19. Clones were read by immunoSEQ multiplex PCR, and TCRdb kept only the in-frame ones, dropping some. The sample has under 350,000 clones, about 89% seen once. The sample was peripheral blood. Receptors originate from a man aged 35 to 55 with acute or convalescent COVID-19. Each CDR3 is given with its conserved first and last residue. The order of the fields is clone size, CDR3 length, D gene, V gene, J gene, CDR3 DNA, CDR3 protein. D genes are given only for firm matches. Some rows have no size entry. The others give once, few or many, or a class for an expanded clone.

abundance: few; len: 14; d_gene: .; v_gene: TRBV9; j_gene: TRBJ1-5; CDR3nt: TGTGCCAGCAGCGTAGGTCTGACTCCTCATCCCCAGCATTTT; CDR3aa: CASSVGLTPHPQHF
abundance: once; len: 15; d_gene: TRBD1; v_gene: TRBV5-4; j_gene: TRBJ1-4; CDR3nt: TGTGCCAGCAGCTCGCCGGGACAGGGGAATGAAAAACTGTTTTTT; CDR3aa: CASSSPGQGNEKLFF
abundance: .; len: 15; d_gene: .; v_gene: TRBV2; j_gene: TRBJ1-6; CDR3nt: TGTGCCAGCTCCCCGGGGGGGCTTCGTAATTCACCCCTCCACTTT; CDR3aa: CASSPGGLRNSPLHF
abundance: .; len: 16; d_gene: TRBD2; v_gene: TRBV3-1/TRBV3-2; j_gene: TRBJ2-3; CDR3nt: TGTGCCAGCAGCCCCGGACTAGCGGGGGTGGCAGATACGCAGTATTTT; CDR3aa: CASSPGLAGVADTQYF
abundance: few; len: 14; d_gene: .; v_gene: TRBV10-2; j_gene: TRBJ1-6; CDR3nt: TGCGCCAGCCCAACAGGGTGGCGGAATTCACCCCTCCACTTT; CDR3aa: CASPTGWRNSPLHF
abundance: .; len: 11; d_gene: .; v_gene: TRBV20-1; j_gene: TRBJ1-2; CDR3nt: TGCAGTGCTATACAGGGTGCGGGCTACACCTTC; CDR3aa: CSAIQGAGYTF
abundance: .; len: 13; d_gene: .; v_gene: TRBV11-2; j_gene: TRBJ1-4; CDR3nt: TGTGCCAGCAGCTTCGGGGCTAATGAAAAACTGTTTTTT; CDR3aa: CASSFGANEKLFF
abundance: .; len: 14; d_gene: TRBD1; v_gene: TRBV11-2; j_gene: TRBJ1-2; CDR3nt: TGTGCCAGCAGCTTAGAACAGGGGGCCGGTGGCTACACCTTC; CDR3aa: CASSLEQGAGGYTF
abundance: .; len: 15; d_gene: .; v_gene: TRBV19; j_gene: TRBJ2-1; CDR3nt: TGTGCCAGTAGTATGGAGGGGGCCCCCTACAATGAGCAGTTCTTC; CDR3aa: CASSMEGAPYNEQFF
abundance: .; len: 13; d_gene: .; v_gene: TRBV3-1/TRBV3-2; j_gene: TRBJ2-1; CDR3nt: TGTGCCAGCAGAAACGGGATTTACAATGAGCAGTTCTTC; CDR3aa: CASRNGIYNEQFF
abundance: .; len: 12; d_gene: .; v_gene: TRBV2; j_gene: TRBJ1-4; CDR3nt: TGTGCCAGCAGTCCTTCACTTGAAAAACTGTTTTTT; CDR3aa: CASSPSLEKLFF
abundance: once; len: 14; d_gene: .; v_gene: TRBV6-1; j_gene: TRBJ1-5; CDR3nt: TGTGCCAGCAGTGAAGCGGGCCAGTATCAGCCCCAGCATTTT; CDR3aa: CASSEAGQYQPQHF
abundance: .; len: 15; d_gene: TRBD1; v_gene: TRBV6-5; j_gene: TRBJ1-5; CDR3nt: TGTGCCAGCAGCGGGTACCGGACAGGAACTCAGCCCCAGCATTTT; CDR3aa: CASSGYRTGTQPQHF
abundance: .; len: 17; d_gene: TRBD1; v_gene: TRBV3-1/TRBV3-2; j_gene: TRBJ1-1; CDR3nt: TGTGCCAGCAGCCACTCGGACAGGCTTTCTTTTCGCACTGAAGCTTTCTTT; CDR3aa: CASSHSDRLSFRTEAFF
abundance: .; len: 14; d_gene: .; v_gene: TRBV7-2; j_gene: TRBJ1-2; CDR3nt: TGTGCCAGCAGCCCCGAGACAGGAGACTATGGCTACACCTTC; CDR3aa: CASSPETGDYGYTF
abundance: .; len: 14; d_gene: TRBD1; v_gene: TRBV6-2/TRBV6-3; j_gene: TRBJ1-2; CDR3nt: TGTGCCAGCAGCGCACAGGGGTTTAACTATGGCTACACCTTC; CDR3aa: CASSAQGFNYGYTF
abundance: once; len: 17; d_gene: .; v_gene: TRBV4-2; j_gene: TRBJ2-1; CDR3nt: TGTGCCAGCAGCCAAGACGAACGTGGAGGCTCCTACAATGAGCAGTTCTTC; CDR3aa: CASSQDERGGSYNEQFF
abundance: .; len: 14; d_gene: .; v_gene: TRBV18; j_gene: TRBJ2-2; CDR3nt: TGTGCCAGCTCACCACTCGAGGCCACCGGGGAGCTGTTTTTT; CDR3aa: CASSPLEATGELFF
abundance: .; len: 16; d_gene: TRBD1; v_gene: TRBV7-3; j_gene: TRBJ1-2; CDR3nt: TGTGCCAGCAGCTTAACCCCTGGGACAGGGCTAAGGGGCTACACCTTC; CDR3aa: CASSLTPGTGLRGYTF
abundance: .; len: 14; d_gene: .; v_gene: TRBV9; j_gene: TRBJ2-7; CDR3nt: TGTGCCAGCAGCGTAGGGACAGCCTCCTACGAGCAGTACTTC; CDR3aa: CASSVGTASYEQYF
abundance: .; len: 15; d_gene: .; v_gene: TRBV7-2; j_gene: TRBJ1-1; CDR3nt: TGTGCCAGCAGCCCCTCTTGGGGAGGGCAAACTGAAGCTTTCTTT; CDR3aa: CASSPSWGGQTEAFF
abundance: .; len: 16; d_gene: TRBD1; v_gene: TRBV19; j_gene: TRBJ2-3; CDR3nt: TGTGCCAGTAGTATCGGCGTGGGGACAGTAGAAGATACGCAGTATTTT; CDR3aa: CASSIGVGTVEDTQYF
abundance: few; len: 14; d_gene: TRBD1; v_gene: TRBV2; j_gene: TRBJ1-1; CDR3nt: TGTGCCAGCAGTTCGGGACAGGGGGCGGCGGCGGCTTTCTTT; CDR3aa: CASSSGQGAAAAFF
abundance: .; len: 13; d_gene: .; v_gene: TRBV5-1; j_gene: TRBJ1-1; CDR3nt: TGCGCCAGCAGTCCCGAGGGTACCGGCTCAGCTTTCTTT; CDR3aa: CASSPEGTGSAFF
abundance: .; len: 15; d_gene: TRBD1; v_gene: TRBV4-2; j_gene: TRBJ2-3; CDR3nt: TGTGCCAGCAGCCAAGGAACAGGGGTCACAGATACGCAGTATTTT; CDR3aa: CASSQGTGVTDTQYF
abundance: .; len: 15; d_gene: .; v_gene: TRBV7-6; j_gene: TRBJ2-1; CDR3nt: TGTGCCAGCAGCTTAGCGGAGAGCTCCTACAATGAGCAGTTCTTC; CDR3aa: CASSLAESSYNEQFF
abundance: .; len: 15; d_gene: .; v_gene: TRBV10-2; j_gene: TRBJ1-6; CDR3nt: TGCGCCAGCAGTCCCCTTTCTCAGGGGATTTCACCCCTCCACTTT; CDR3aa: CASSPLSQGISPLHF
abundance: few; len: 13; d_gene: .; v_gene: TRBV9; j_gene: TRBJ2-1; CDR3nt: TGTGCCAGCAGCGTAGACGGCAGGCCGGAGCAGTTCTTC; CDR3aa: CASSVDGRPEQFF
abundance: .; len: 13; d_gene: .; v_gene: TRBV5-4; j_gene: TRBJ1-2; CDR3nt: TGTGCCAGCACTCAAAATGCGAGGTATGGCTACACCTTC; CDR3aa: CASTQNARYGYTF
abundance: .; len: 14; d_gene: TRBD1; v_gene: TRBV5-4; j_gene: TRBJ2-7; CDR3nt: TGTGCCAGCAGCCAACGGACAGGGGCCTACGAGCAGTACTTC; CDR3aa: CASSQRTGAYEQYF
abundance: .; len: 16; d_gene: TRBD1; v_gene: TRBV5-1; j_gene: TRBJ1-2; CDR3nt: TGCGCCAGCAGCTTGGAGGGCCAGGGGGTGGCCTATGGCTACACCTTC; CDR3aa: CASSLEGQGVAYGYTF
abundance: .; len: 16; d_gene: TRBD2; v_gene: TRBV3-1/TRBV3-2; j_gene: TRBJ2-3; CDR3nt: TGTGCCAGCAGCCAATACGCGGGCGGGGGGGCTGATACGCAGTATTTT; CDR3aa: CASSQYAGGGADTQYF
abundance: .; len: 15; d_gene: .; v_gene: TRBV15; j_gene: TRBJ1-5; CDR3nt: TGTGCCACCAGCAGAGACTCAGGCAGCAATCAGCCCCAGCATTTT; CDR3aa: CATSRDSGSNQPQHF
abundance: .; len: 14; d_gene: .; v_gene: TRBV5-4; j_gene: TRBJ1-2; CDR3nt: TGTGCCAGCAGCTCCGGAGTGTTTAACTATGGCTACACCTTC; CDR3aa: CASSSGVFNYGYTF
abundance: .; len: 14; d_gene: .; v_gene: TRBV2; j_gene: TRBJ2-7; CDR3nt: TGTGCCAGCAGTGAACTGGCCAGGGACTACGAGCAGTACTTC; CDR3aa: CASSELARDYEQYF
abundance: few; len: 15; d_gene: TRBD1; v_gene: TRBV5-1; j_gene: TRBJ2-2; CDR3nt: TGCGCCAGCAGCTTGGGGACAGGGGGCCACGGGGAGCTGTTTTTT; CDR3aa: CASSLGTGGHGELFF
abundance: .; len: 15; d_gene: TRBD2; v_gene: TRBV5-1; j_gene: TRBJ2-1; CDR3nt: TGCGCCAGCAGCCCAACGGGGGGGTTCTACAATGAGCAGTTCTTC; CDR3aa: CASSPTGGFYNEQFF
abundance: .; len: 14; d_gene: .; v_gene: TRBV6-5; j_gene: TRBJ2-7; CDR3nt: TGTGCCAGCAGCAAAAACGACAGGTACTACGAGCAGTACTTC; CDR3aa: CASSKNDRYYEQYF
abundance: .; len: 13; d_gene: .; v_gene: TRBV5-1; j_gene: TRBJ1-4; CDR3nt: TGCGCCAGCAGCCGGGGGGTGGATGAAAAACTGTTTTTT; CDR3aa: CASSRGVDEKLFF
abundance: once; len: 14; d_gene: .; v_gene: TRBV4-1; j_gene: TRBJ1-4; CDR3nt: TGCGCCAGCAGCCCCGGCCCGAGCGGTGAAAAACTGTTTTTT; CDR3aa: CASSPGPSGEKLFF
abundance: few; len: 14; d_gene: TRBD1; v_gene: TRBV2; j_gene: TRBJ1-2; CDR3nt: TGTGCCAGCAGTTCCGGGACAGGCCCCTATGGCTACACCTTC; CDR3aa: CASSSGTGPYGYTF
abundance: .; len: 13; d_gene: .; v_gene: TRBV5-1; j_gene: TRBJ1-1; CDR3nt: TGCGCCAGCAGCCCACCAGGGCTGAGTGAGGCTTTCTTT; CDR3aa: CASSPPGLSEAFF
abundance: .; len: 12; d_gene: .; v_gene: TRBV14; j_gene: TRBJ1-6; CDR3nt: TGTGCCAGCAGCCAAGACTTGTCACCCCTCCACTTT; CDR3aa: CASSQDLSPLHF
abundance: .; len: 14; d_gene: .; v_gene: TRBV7-2; j_gene: TRBJ1-2; CDR3nt: TGTGCCAGCAGCTTAGACAGCTTTAACTATGGCTACACCTTC; CDR3aa: CASSLDSFNYGYTF
abundance: .; len: 17; d_gene: TRBD1; v_gene: TRBV24-1; j_gene: TRBJ2-3; CDR3nt: TGTGCCACCAGTGGCGACCCGGGACAGACCTACACAGATACGCAGTATTTT; CDR3aa: CATSGDPGQTYTDTQYF
abundance: once; len: 14; d_gene: TRBD1; v_gene: TRBV27; j_gene: TRBJ1-2; CDR3nt: TGTGCCAGCAGTTTAGGACAGGGAAAATATGGCTACACCTTC; CDR3aa: CASSLGQGKYGYTF
abundance: once; len: 15; d_gene: TRBD2; v_gene: TRBV9; j_gene: TRBJ2-1; CDR3nt: TGTGCCAGCAGTGCCTCCGGGACTAGCGGCGAAAAGCAGTTCTTC; CDR3aa: CASSASGTSGEKQFF
abundance: .; len: 13; d_gene: .; v_gene: TRBV7-3; j_gene: TRBJ1-1; CDR3nt: TGTGCCAGCAGCTCGGACAGGAACACTGAAGCTTTCTTT; CDR3aa: CASSSDRNTEAFF
abundance: .; len: 16; d_gene: .; v_gene: TRBV3-1/TRBV3-2; j_gene: TRBJ1-2; CDR3nt: TGTGCCAGCAGCCAAGATCTTACAGGGTCGGACTATGGCTACACCTTC; CDR3aa: CASSQDLTGSDYGYTF
abundance: few; len: 12; d_gene: .; v_gene: TRBV7-9; j_gene: TRBJ1-6; CDR3nt: TGTGCCAGCAGGGTATCGGATTCACCCCTCCACTTT; CDR3aa: CASRVSDSPLHF
abundance: .; len: 15; d_gene: TRBD2; v_gene: TRBV27; j_gene: TRBJ2-1; CDR3nt: TGTGCCAGCAGTTTGAAAGCGGGGGCTGTGGTTGAGCAGTTCTTC; CDR3aa: CASSLKAGAVVEQFF
abundance: once; len: 17; d_gene: .; v_gene: TRBV4-1; j_gene: TRBJ1-2; CDR3nt: TGCGCCAGCAGCCATCCGTTTACGGACAGCCCTAACTATGGCTACACCTTC; CDR3aa: CASSHPFTDSPNYGYTF
abundance: .; len: 15; d_gene: TRBD2; v_gene: TRBV5-1; j_gene: TRBJ2-2; CDR3nt: TGCGCCAGCAGCGTCGGGGGGACGAACACCGGGGAGCTGTTTTTT; CDR3aa: CASSVGGTNTGELFF
abundance: .; len: 13; d_gene: TRBD1; v_gene: TRBV20-1; j_gene: TRBJ1-2; CDR3nt: TGCAGTGCTAGTCAGGGGGGAAACTATGGCTACACCTTC; CDR3aa: CSASQGGNYGYTF
abundance: .; len: 16; d_gene: .; v_gene: TRBV7-2; j_gene: TRBJ1-2; CDR3nt: TGTGCCAGCAGCTCCAGGCCCTGGACAGAGAGCTATGGCTACACCTTC; CDR3aa: CASSSRPWTESYGYTF